This T cell receptor beta chain is from a study of blood T cell repertoires in COVID-19. CDR3 length: 20 amino acids. The trim removed 5 bases at V and 3 bases at J, leaving 16 bases unmatched. Germline V lookup: CDR1 LNHDA, CDR2 SQIVND (reference sequence). TCRdb's copy holds only in-frame clones and misses some; the assay was immunoSEQ multiplex PCR. Among approximately 150,000 clones listed, approximately 90% were seen once. The receptor's source is a human donor in a cohort sampled during active COVID-19. The sample consisted of peripheral blood. This chain connects TRBV19 to TRBJ2-1; 13 positions agree with TRBD2. CDR3 residues: CASSPQRGLAGARGYNEQFF. For the CDR3, the DNA is TGTGCCAGTAGTCCCCAGAGAGGACTAGCGGGAGCGAGGGGCTACAATGAGCAGTTCTTC. Looking up the rest from reference TRBV19 and TRBJ2-1 gives the full variable domain: DGGITQSPKYLFRKEGQNVTLSCEQNLNHDAMYWYRQDPGQGLRLIYYSQIVNDFQKGDIAEGYSVSREKKESFPLTVTSAQKNPTAFYLCASSPQRGLAGARGYNEQFFGPGTRLTVL.